This TCR beta chain came from a study of T cells in Graves' hyperthyroidism and ophthalmopathy. Background on the study: Staff took peripheral blood when the initial diagnosis was made, before any treatment began.

Remarks on this clonotype: The antigen is undetermined.

Germline values: CDR1 SGHRS, CDR2 YFSETQ. The length of the CDR3 is 16 residues. Trimming left V 0 bases short and J 3 bases short, with 16 bases between. Diagnostic assessment was based on clinical symptoms, serum thyroxine and TRAb, thyroid ultrasound and orbital computed tomography. The PBMCs had their origin in 10 ml of fresh peripheral blood. Study-wide results and caveats: Also found in blood were most expanded thyroid clonotypes above 0.001.

Template material for amplifying TCR beta CDR3 regions consisted of RNA transcripts. HTBI primers drove first-round RT-PCR of the TCR CDR3. MiXCR was run by TCRdb on the multiplex PCR reads, yielding one entry per CDR3 protein. The sample lists hundreds of thousands of distinct CDR3 sequences, approximately 13% occurring once. The receptor's source is a woman between 18 and 29 years old with Graves' hyperthyroidism. The material sequenced was blood. The chain is built from TRBV5-1 and TRBJ2-7; possibly TRBD2 for D (5 bases). CDR3 DNA sequence: TGCGCCAGCAGCTTGGAGGTCGCTAGCAGTAGCTACGAGCAGTACTTC. Translated: CASSLEVASSSYEQYF.